Below are 31 T cell receptor beta chains sequenced from a single sample in a study of cytomegalovirus exposure and HLA in healthy donors. The PCR used 60 Vbeta and 13 Jbeta primers. Method: immunoSEQ multiplex PCR; TCRdb's copy keeps in-frame clones and lacks some. This sample has some 190,000 clones, with approximately 80% found just once. The sample was PBMCs. Receptor source: a man younger than 35 in good health and CMV-seronegative.

A few counts support this clone. The chain employs TRBV27 and TRBJ2-7, with 7 bases lining up with TRBD1. After removal of 6 bases from V and 0 bases from J, the junction contained 5 bases not matched to a gene. CDR1 is MNHEY, CDR2 SMNVEV, per germline (reference sequence). The CDR3 runs to 14 residues. In DNA, the CDR3 is TGTGCCAGCAGACAGGGGTCATACTCCTACGAGCAGTACTTC. This encodes CASRQGSYSYEQYF.

A single count supports this clone. The chain uses TRBV7-9 and TRBJ2-4; 8 bases line up with TRBD1. The germline V gene encodes CDR1 SEHNR and CDR2 FQNEAQ (reference sequence). The V and J ends lost 5 bases and 12 bases, in that order; junction bases with no gene match: 12. This CDR3 is 14 amino acids long. The CDR3 region has the DNA TGTGCCAGCAGCCCCGGACAGGGTCCGGACGGTCAGTACTTC. This gives the protein CASSPGQGPDGQYF.

This clone was seen more than once but under ten times. The chain recombines TRBV18 with TRBJ1-1, with 9 bases lining up with TRBD1. Germline V gene data show CDR1 as KGHSH and CDR2 as LQKENI. The CDR3 covers 14 residues. Trimming at V came to 1 base and at J to 4 bases, leaving 1 base not matched to a gene. As DNA, the CDR3 is TGTGCCAGCTCACCACGACAGGGGGGCACTGAAGCTTTCTTT. Protein: CASSPRQGGTEAFF.

The CDR3 coding sequence is TGTGCCAGCAGCTCCGACAGTTACACTGAAGCTTTCTTT. This gives the protein CASSSDSYTEAFF. The rearrangement joins TRBV9 to TRBJ1-1; TRBD1 might be the D (5 bases). The CDR3 is 13 amino acids. Germline CDR1 reads SGDLS; CDR2 reads YYNGEE. V lost 4 bases and J lost 3, with 10 bases in between.

The chain links TRBV10-2 to TRBJ1-5, with 7 bases fitting TRBD1. This CDR3 is built from 15 residues. V dropped 8 bases and J dropped 2; count of bases not matched to a gene: 9. CDR1 and CDR2 (germline): WSHSY, SAAADI. The CDR3 DNA reads TGCGCCAGCCGAGACAGGGCTGGGGGCAATCAGCCCCAGCATTTT. Residues: CASRDRAGGNQPQHF.

The rearrangement links TRBV27 to TRBJ2-3, with 13 bases aligning to TRBD2. The CDR3 loop spans 16 amino acids. CDR1 and CDR2 from the germline V gene are MNHEY and SMNVEV (reference sequence). The ends lost 5 bases at V and 5 bases at J; junction bases unmatched: 7. CDR3 residues: CASSTWTSGGKDTQYF. The CDR3 nucleotides read TGTGCCAGCAGTACTTGGACTAGCGGGGGAAAAGATACGCAGTATTTT.

The chain's CDR3 is CASSLGGLAGKETQYF. The CDR3 DNA sequence: TGCGCCAGCAGCTTGGGCGGCCTAGCGGGAAAAGAGACCCAGTACTTC. The genes are TRBV5-1 and TRBJ2-5; 9 bases are shared with TRBD2. CDR3 length equals 16 residues. The J segment lost 3 bases and the V segment lost 0 bases, leaving 6 bases of the junction unmatched. CDR1 and CDR2 from the germline V gene are SGHRS and YFSETQ.

The chain is built from TRBV27 and TRBJ1-2, with a tentative D call TRBD1 (5 bases). There are 14 residues in the CDR3. The V end lost 6 bases, the J end lost 7 bases, and 18 bases lay between the germline ends. Germline CDR1 reads MNHEY; CDR2 reads SMNVEV (reference sequence). DNA for the CDR3: TGTGCCAGCAGCCGCCCGTCGGGGGACGGTGGCTACACCTTC. Translated, it gives CASSRPSGDGGYTF.

The chain links TRBV30 to TRBJ1-6; tentative D call: TRBD1 (5 bases). V shed 3 bases and J shed 11 bases, with 17 bases lying between them. The length of the CDR3 is 14 residues. CDR1 is GTSNPN and CDR2 is SVGIG in the germline V gene (reference sequence). The DNA of the CDR3 is TGTGCCTGGAGGGGACTCGGGGCTATGACACCCCTCCACTTT. Its translation is CAWRGLGAMTPLHF.

This clone was observed a handful of times. This chain uses TRBV5-5 with TRBJ2-6; a weak D match, TRBD1 (5 bases). V was trimmed by 2 bases and J by 2 bases, leaving 8 bases between them. Germline-derived CDR1 and CDR2 are SGHKS and YYEKEE (reference sequence). The CDR3 is 15 residues long. The CDR3 loop reads CASSFDRAGANVLTF. Written as DNA, the CDR3 is TGTGCCAGCAGCTTCGACAGAGCTGGGGCCAACGTCCTGACTTTC. Filled out from reference TRBV5-5 and TRBJ2-6, the complete variable domain reads DAGVTQSPTHLIKTRGQQVTLRCSPISGHKSVSWYQQVLGQGPQFIFQYYEKEERGRGNFPDRFSARQFPNYSSELNVNALLLGDSALYLCASSFDRAGANVLTFGAGSRLTVL.

By frequency in the sample, this clone is medium-sized. The chain carries TRBV6-5 and TRBJ2-3; D not resolved. The CDR3 extends over 13 amino acids. V dropped 4 bases and J dropped 1 base, with 6 bases sitting between them. Germline V gene data show CDR1 as MNHEY and CDR2 as SVGAGI. The CDR3 protein is CASSWHRTDTQYF. The CDR3 nucleotides are TGTGCCAGCAGTTGGCATCGCACAGATACGCAGTATTTT.

The rearrangement joins TRBV2 to TRBJ1-3; tentative D call: TRBD1 (5 bases). Germline CDR1 SNHLY, CDR2 FYNNEI. The CDR3 totals 15 residues. V dropped 6 bases and J dropped 11 bases, with 23 bases sitting between them. CDR3 DNA: TGTGCCAGCAGGGGGGGGACGGTGGGCATTTCGTCCATATATTTT. It specifies CASRGGTVGISSIYF.

The gene calls are TRBV28 and TRBJ2-7; maybe TRBD2 (6 bases). The germline CDR1 and CDR2 sequences are MDHEN and SYDVKM. V gave up 1 base and J gave up 2 bases, with 9 bases separating them. The CDR3 covers 14 residues. The CDR3 sequence: CASSLSSDAYEQYF. In DNA form, the CDR3 reads TGTGCCAGCAGTTTATCTAGCGATGCCTACGAGCAGTACTTC.

There are a few counts of this clone. The V gene is TRBV11-1, the J gene TRBJ2-7, with 9 bases matching TRBD2. Trimming took 4 bases from V and 3 from J; bases not matched to a gene: 13. Germline V gene data show CDR1 as SGHAT and CDR2 as FQDESV (reference sequence). The CDR3 sequence is 17 residues long. As DNA, the CDR3 is TGTGCCAGCAGCTCCCCTCCTCTAGCGGGGCTTATCTACGAGCAGTACTTC. It yields the protein CASSSPPLAGLIYEQYF.

The chain carries TRBV2 and TRBJ2-3, with D possibly being TRBD2 (6 bases). The CDR3 is 15 amino acids. Trimming shortened V by 6 bases and J by 6 bases, and 19 bases separated the two germline ends. CDR1 and CDR2 (germline): SNHLY, FYNNEI. The CDR3 coding sequence is TGTGCCAGCAGCTCCCCGGGACGCGGGGCGGATACGCAGTATTTT. It codes for CASSSPGRGADTQYF.

V is TRBV18 and J is TRBJ2-1; maybe TRBD2 (6 bases). The CDR3 spans 14 residues. V was pared by 3 bases and J by 6 bases, with 12 bases between. Germline V gene lookup returns CDR1 KGHSH and CDR2 LQKENI. The CDR3 loop reads CASSPAVGGNEQFF. In DNA form, the CDR3 reads TGTGCCAGCTCACCGGCCGTGGGGGGCAATGAGCAGTTCTTC.

V usage is TRBV9 and J usage is TRBJ2-6; 8 positions agree with TRBD2. CDR3 length: 20 residues. Trimming took 0 bases from V and 3 from J; bases not matched to a gene: 14. The germline V gene has CDR1 SGDLS and CDR2 YYNGEE. The CDR3 sequence: CASSVATGSGGPNGANVLTF. CDR3 DNA: TGTGCCAGCAGCGTAGCTACCGGGTCGGGGGGGCCGAATGGGGCCAACGTCCTGACTTTC.

This chain links TRBV19 with TRBJ2-1, with TRBD2 matching over 11 bases. This CDR3 region has 16 residues. The V segment lost 7 bases and the J segment 6 bases; nucleotides outside the gene matches: 11. Germline lookup yields CDR1 LNHDA and CDR2 SQIVND (reference sequence). CDR3 sequence reads: CASTTLLAGGANEQFF. The CDR3 DNA is TGTGCCAGTACTACCCTATTAGCGGGAGGGGCCAATGAGCAGTTCTTC.

This sequence joins TRBV13 and TRBJ2-5, with TRBD2 matching over 15 bases. Germline CDR1 and CDR2: PRHDT and FYEKMQ (reference sequence). V was clipped by 5 bases and J by 6 bases; unmatched bases: 7. This CDR3 has 16 residues. CDR3 nucleotides: TGTGCCAGCAGCCTAACGGGACTAGCGGGAGGACAGACCCAGTACTTC. It codes for CASSLTGLAGGQTQYF.

The rearrangement links TRBV18 to TRBJ1-1; no clear D. CDR3 length: 11 amino acids. V lost 6 bases to trimming and J lost 7 bases, with 9 bases between them. The germline gives CDR1 KGHSH, CDR2 LQKENI. The CDR3 coding sequence is TGTGCCAGCTCGCCAGGCCATGAAGCTTTCTTT. Translation gives CASSPGHEAFF.

This clone has only one observation. This chain links TRBV5-1 with TRBJ2-4, with D perhaps matching TRBD2 (6 bases). Germline V gives CDR1 SGHRS, CDR2 YFSETQ. Deletions cut 2 bases from V and 0 bases from J, with 12 bases between. The length of the CDR3 is 16 residues. The CDR3 loop is CASSFGTHQAKNIQYF. CDR3 sequence (DNA): TGCGCCAGCAGCTTTGGGACTCACCAAGCCAAAAACATTCAGTACTTC.

V and J are TRBV18 and TRBJ2-7; no definite D call. The germline V gene encodes CDR1 KGHSH and CDR2 LQKENI. This CDR3 is 14 amino acids long. V dropped 1 base and J dropped 5 bases, with 12 bases sitting between them. The CDR3 coding sequence is TGTGCCAGCTCACCACGGGCCGACACTCACGAGCAGTACTTC. Translation gives CASSPRADTHEQYF.

This clone was counted once. CDR3 region: CASDLAGYEQYF. CDR3 bases: TGTGCCAGCGACCTAGCGGGCTACGAGCAGTACTTC. The rearrangement links TRBV7-9 to TRBJ2-7, with TRBD2 matching over 8 bases. Germline-derived CDR1 and CDR2 are SEHNR and FQNEAQ (reference sequence). The V and J ends lost 8 bases and 3 bases, in that order; junction bases with no gene match: 3. The CDR3 has 12 amino acids.

The CDR3 nucleotides read TGTGCCAGCACCAAAGGGGGGGAAACGACTGGGACTGAAGCTTTCTTT. Translation gives CASTKGGETTGTEAFF. V is TRBV2 and J is TRBJ1-1; D may be TRBD1 (6 bases). The V end lost 7 bases, the J end lost 5 bases, and 23 bases lay between the germline ends. The CDR3 extends over 16 amino acids. Germline loops: CDR1 SNHLY, CDR2 FYNNEI.

This clone was recorded a few times. The genes are TRBV5-1 and TRBJ1-5, with a possible D match to TRBD1 (6 bases). The CDR3 extends over 15 amino acids. Germline V CDR1 and CDR2: SGHRS, YFSETQ. Deletions cut 2 bases from V and 5 bases from J, with 14 bases between. The CDR3 DNA reads TGCGCCAGCAGCTTAGAAGGGGACAACTATCAGCCCCAGCATTTT. Its protein is CASSLEGDNYQPQHF.

The genes are TRBV11-2 and TRBJ1-1, with D unclear. The CDR3 length is 15 residues. V lost 10 bases, J lost 1 base, and 19 bases lay in between. Germline loops: CDR1 SGHAT, CDR2 FQNNGV. The CDR3, as DNA: TGTGCCACCTCCTCCGGGTTTTCTGGGAACACTGAAGCTTTCTTT. Translated: CATSSGFSGNTEAFF.

V and J are TRBV7-3 and TRBJ1-2; the match to TRBD1 covers 7 bases. This CDR3 is built from 15 residues. Germline trimming cut 5 bases from V and 4 bases from J; bases unmatched to any gene: 10. Germline loops: CDR1 SGHTA, CDR2 FQGTGA. The CDR3 sequence is CASSRPRDSLYGYTF. CDR3 nucleotide sequence: TGTGCCAGCAGCCGCCCCCGGGACAGCCTCTATGGCTACACCTTC.

V gene TRBV11-2 combines with J gene TRBJ1-1; 7 positions agree with TRBD1. Germline V gene data show CDR1 as SGHAT and CDR2 as FQNNGV. The CDR3 is 14 amino acids. The V and J ends lost 5 bases and 9 bases, in that order; junction bases with no gene match: 12. The chain's CDR3 is CASSEGARARKAFF. In DNA, the CDR3 is TGTGCCAGCAGCGAGGGGGCGCGGGCAAGGAAAGCTTTCTTT.

The chain carries TRBV6-5 and TRBJ1-4; tentative D call: TRBD1 (6 bases). The CDR3 length is 15 residues. Trimming removed 6 bases from V and 8 bases from J, with 19 bases in between. Germline V gene data show CDR1 as MNHEY and CDR2 as SVGAGI. The DNA of the CDR3 is TGTGCCAGCAGGGACGACCGGGACAAGGAGGAAAAACTGTTTTTT. This gives the protein CASRDDRDKEEKLFF.

This clone was recorded a few times. The rearrangement uses TRBV28 and TRBJ1-1; maybe TRBD1 (5 bases). The germline V gene encodes CDR1 MDHEN and CDR2 SYDVKM. The CDR3 runs 14 residues. V was clipped by 3 bases and J by 0 bases, with 8 bases between them. In nucleotides, the CDR3 is TGTGCCAGCAGTTTCAGGGCGGTGAACACTGAAGCTTTCTTT. The encoded protein is CASSFRAVNTEAFF.

The J gene is TRBJ2-2, the V gene TRBV2, with D tentatively TRBD1 (5 bases). Trimming stripped 6 bases from V and 0 bases from J, with 11 bases between. The CDR3 sequence is 15 residues long. Germline CDR1 SNHLY, CDR2 FYNNEI. CDR3: CASSLRTSNTGELFF. Written as DNA, the CDR3 is TGTGCCAGCAGCCTGCGGACATCGAACACCGGGGAGCTGTTTTTT.